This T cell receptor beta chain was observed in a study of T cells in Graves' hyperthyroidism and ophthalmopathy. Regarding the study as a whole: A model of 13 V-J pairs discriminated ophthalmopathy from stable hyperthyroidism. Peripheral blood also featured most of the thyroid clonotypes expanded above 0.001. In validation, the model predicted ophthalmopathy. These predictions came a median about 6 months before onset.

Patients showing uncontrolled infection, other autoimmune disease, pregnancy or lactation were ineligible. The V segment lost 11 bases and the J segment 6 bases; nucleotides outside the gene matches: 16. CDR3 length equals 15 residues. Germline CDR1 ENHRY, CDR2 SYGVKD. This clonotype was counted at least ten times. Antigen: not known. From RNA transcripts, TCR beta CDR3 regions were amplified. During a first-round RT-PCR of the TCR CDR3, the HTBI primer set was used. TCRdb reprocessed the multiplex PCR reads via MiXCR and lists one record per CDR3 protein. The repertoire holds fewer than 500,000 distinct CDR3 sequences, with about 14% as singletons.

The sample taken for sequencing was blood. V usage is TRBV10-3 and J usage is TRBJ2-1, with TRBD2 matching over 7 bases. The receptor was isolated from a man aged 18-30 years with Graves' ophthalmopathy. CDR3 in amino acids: CASTSGGSVGNEQFF. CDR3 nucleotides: TGTGCCTCCACGTCGGGCGGGAGTGTGGGCAATGAGCAGTTCTTC.